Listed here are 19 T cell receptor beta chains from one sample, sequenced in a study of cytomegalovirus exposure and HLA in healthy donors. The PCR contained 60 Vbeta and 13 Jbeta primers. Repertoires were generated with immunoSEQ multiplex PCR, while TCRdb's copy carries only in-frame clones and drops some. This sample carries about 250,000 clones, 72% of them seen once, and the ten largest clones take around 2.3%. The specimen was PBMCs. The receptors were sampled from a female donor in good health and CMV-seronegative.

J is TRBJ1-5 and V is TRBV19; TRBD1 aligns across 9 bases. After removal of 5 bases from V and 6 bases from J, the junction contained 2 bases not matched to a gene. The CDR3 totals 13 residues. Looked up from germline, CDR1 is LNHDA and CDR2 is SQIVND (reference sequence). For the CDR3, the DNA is TGTGCCAGTAGTGACAGGGGGTTTCAGCCCCAGCATTTT. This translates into CASSDRGFQPQHF.

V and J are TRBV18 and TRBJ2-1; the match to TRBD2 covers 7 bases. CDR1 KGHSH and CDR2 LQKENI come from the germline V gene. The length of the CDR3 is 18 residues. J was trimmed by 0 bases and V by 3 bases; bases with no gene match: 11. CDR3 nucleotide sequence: TGTGCCAGCTCACCGGCTAGCGGTTCCTTCAGCTCCTACAATGAGCAGTTCTTC. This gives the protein CASSPASGSFSSYNEQFF.

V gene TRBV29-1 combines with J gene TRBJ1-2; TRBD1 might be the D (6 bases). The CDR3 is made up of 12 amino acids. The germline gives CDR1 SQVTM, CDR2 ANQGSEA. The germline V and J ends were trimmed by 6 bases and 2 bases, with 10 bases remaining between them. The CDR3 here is CSVIGQNYGYTF. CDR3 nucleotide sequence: TGCAGCGTGATAGGACAGAACTATGGCTACACCTTC.

As DNA, the CDR3 is TGTGCCAGCAGCTTAGCAAGTGGCTTAGAGACCCAGTACTTC. The encoded protein is CASSLASGLETQYF. The rearrangement uses TRBV11-2 and TRBJ2-5; no definite D call. V gave up 1 base and J gave up 4 bases, with 10 bases separating them. Germline CDR1 and CDR2: SGHAT and FQNNGV. The CDR3 loop spans 14 amino acids.

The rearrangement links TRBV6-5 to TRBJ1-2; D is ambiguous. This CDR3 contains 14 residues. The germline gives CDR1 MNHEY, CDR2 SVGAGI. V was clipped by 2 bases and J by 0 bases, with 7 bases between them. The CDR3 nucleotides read TGTGCCAGCAGTTACACCGGAGCTAACTATGGCTACACCTTC. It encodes CASSYTGANYGYTF.

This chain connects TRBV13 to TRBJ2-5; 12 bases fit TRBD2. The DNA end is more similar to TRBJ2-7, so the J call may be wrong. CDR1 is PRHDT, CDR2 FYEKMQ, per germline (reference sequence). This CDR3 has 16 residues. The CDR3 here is CASSYAASGRAYEQYF. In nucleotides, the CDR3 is TGTGCCAGCAGCTATGCCGCTAGCGGGAGGGCCTACGAGCAGTACTTC.

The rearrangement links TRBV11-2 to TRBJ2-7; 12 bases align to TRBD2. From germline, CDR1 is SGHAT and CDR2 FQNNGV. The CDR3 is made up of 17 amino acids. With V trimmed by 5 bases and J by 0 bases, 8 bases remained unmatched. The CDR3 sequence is CASSPGLAGPSSYEQYF. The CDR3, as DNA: TGTGCCAGCAGCCCGGGACTAGCGGGTCCTAGCTCCTACGAGCAGTACTTC.

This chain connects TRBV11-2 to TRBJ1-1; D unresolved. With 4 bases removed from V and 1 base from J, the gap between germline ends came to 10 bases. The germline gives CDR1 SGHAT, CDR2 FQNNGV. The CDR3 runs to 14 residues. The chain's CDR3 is CASSSLGSNTEAFF. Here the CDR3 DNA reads TGTGCCAGCAGCTCCTTGGGCTCGAACACTGAAGCTTTCTTT.

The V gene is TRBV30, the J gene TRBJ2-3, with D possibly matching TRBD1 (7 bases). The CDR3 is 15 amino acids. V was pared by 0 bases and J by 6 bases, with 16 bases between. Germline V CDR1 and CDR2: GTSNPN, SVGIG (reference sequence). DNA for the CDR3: TGTGCCTGGAGTGTTTTCGGGAGAGGGGGCGATACGCAGTATTTT. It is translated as CAWSVFGRGGDTQYF.

In DNA form, the CDR3 reads TGTGCCAGCAGCCCGGACAGGGGCTACCAAGAGACCCAGTACTTC. Translating gives CASSPDRGYQETQYF. The chain combines TRBV7-9 with TRBJ2-5, with 9 positions matching TRBD1. This CDR3 comprises 15 residues. Per the germline V gene, CDR1 is SEHNR and CDR2 is FQNEAQ (reference sequence). The junction had 4 bases not matched to a gene; V was cut back by 5 bases and J by 0 bases.

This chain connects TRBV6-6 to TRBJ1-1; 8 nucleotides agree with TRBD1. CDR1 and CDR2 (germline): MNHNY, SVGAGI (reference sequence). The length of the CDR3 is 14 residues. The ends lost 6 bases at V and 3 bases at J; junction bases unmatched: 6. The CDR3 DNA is TGTGCCAGCAGACCGACAGGGGATCACACTGAAGCTTTCTTT. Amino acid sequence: CASRPTGDHTEAFF.

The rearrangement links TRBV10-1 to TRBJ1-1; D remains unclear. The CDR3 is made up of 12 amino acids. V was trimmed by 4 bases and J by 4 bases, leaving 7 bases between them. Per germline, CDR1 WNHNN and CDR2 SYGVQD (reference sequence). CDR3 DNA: TGCGCCAGCAGTGCCGGTTTCACTGAAGCTTTCTTT. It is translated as CASSAGFTEAFF.

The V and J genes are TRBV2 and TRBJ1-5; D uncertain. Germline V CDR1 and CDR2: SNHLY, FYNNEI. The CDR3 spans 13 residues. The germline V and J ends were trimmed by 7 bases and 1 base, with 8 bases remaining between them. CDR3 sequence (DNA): TGTGCCAGCAAGGGCGGGAGCAATCAGCCCCAGCATTTT. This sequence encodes CASKGGSNQPQHF.

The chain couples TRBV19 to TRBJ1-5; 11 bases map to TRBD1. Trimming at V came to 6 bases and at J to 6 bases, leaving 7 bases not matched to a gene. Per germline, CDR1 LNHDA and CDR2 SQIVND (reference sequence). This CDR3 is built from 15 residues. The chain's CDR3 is CASSEGQGVSQPQHF. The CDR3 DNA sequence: TGTGCCAGTAGCGAGGGACAGGGGGTTAGTCAGCCCCAGCATTTT.

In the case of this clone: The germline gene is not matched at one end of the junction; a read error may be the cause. CDR3 sequence (DNA): TGTTCCAGCAGCCCCCGTATGAACACTGAAGCTTTCTTT. Protein sequence: CSSSPRMNTEAFF. The rearrangement uses TRBV7-9 and TRBJ1-1; D ambiguous. CDR1 and CDR2 (germline): SEHNR, FQNEAQ (reference sequence). CDR3 length equals 13 residues.

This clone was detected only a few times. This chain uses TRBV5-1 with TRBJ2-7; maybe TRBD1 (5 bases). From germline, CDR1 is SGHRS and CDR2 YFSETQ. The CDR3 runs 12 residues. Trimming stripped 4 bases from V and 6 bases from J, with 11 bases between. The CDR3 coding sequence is TGCGCCAGCAGCCCCCAGGGCGCCGAGCAGTACTTC. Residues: CASSPQGAEQYF.

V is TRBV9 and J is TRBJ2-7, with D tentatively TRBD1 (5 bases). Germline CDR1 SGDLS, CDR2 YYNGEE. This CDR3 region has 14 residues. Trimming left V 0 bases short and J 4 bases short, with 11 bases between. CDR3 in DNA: TGTGCCAGCAGCGTAGGAGACAGAGAATACGAGCAGTACTTC. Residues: CASSVGDREYEQYF.

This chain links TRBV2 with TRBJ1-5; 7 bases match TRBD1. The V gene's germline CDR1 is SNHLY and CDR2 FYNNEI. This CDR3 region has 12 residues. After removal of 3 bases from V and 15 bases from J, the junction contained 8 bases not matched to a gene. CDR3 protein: CASSDEQGKRHF. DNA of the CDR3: TGTGCCAGCAGTGATGAACAGGGGAAGCGGCATTTT.

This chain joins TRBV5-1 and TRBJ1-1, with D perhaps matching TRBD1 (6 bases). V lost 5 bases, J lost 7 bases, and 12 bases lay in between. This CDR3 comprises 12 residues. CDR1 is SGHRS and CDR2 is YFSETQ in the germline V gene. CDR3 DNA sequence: TGCGCCAGCAGTGGGGGGGCGAGTGAAGCTTTCTTT. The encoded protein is CASSGGASEAFF.